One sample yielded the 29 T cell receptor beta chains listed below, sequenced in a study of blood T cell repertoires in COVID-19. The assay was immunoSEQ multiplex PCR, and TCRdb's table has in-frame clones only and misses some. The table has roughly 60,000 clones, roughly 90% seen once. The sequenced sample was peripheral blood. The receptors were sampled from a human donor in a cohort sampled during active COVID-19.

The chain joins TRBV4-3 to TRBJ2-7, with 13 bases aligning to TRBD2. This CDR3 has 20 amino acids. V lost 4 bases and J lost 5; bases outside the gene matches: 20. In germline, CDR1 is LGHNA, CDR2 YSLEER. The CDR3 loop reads CASSLGRAGRGLAGLNEQYF. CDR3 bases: TGCGCCAGCAGCCTGGGGCGAGCCGGCAGGGGACTAGCGGGATTAAACGAGCAGTACTTC.

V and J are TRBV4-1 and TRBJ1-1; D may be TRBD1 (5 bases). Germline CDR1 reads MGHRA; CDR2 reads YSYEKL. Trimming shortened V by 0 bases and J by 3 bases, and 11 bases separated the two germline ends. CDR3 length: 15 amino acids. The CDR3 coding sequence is TGCGCCAGCAGCCAAGATGGGCAGGGATACACTGAAGCTTTCTTT. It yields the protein CASSQDGQGYTEAFF.

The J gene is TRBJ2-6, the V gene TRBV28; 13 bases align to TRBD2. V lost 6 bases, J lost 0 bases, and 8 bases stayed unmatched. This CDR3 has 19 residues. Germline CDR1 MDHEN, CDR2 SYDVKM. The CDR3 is CASRPTLAGGDSGANVLTF. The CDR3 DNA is TGTGCCAGCAGACCTACACTAGCGGGGGGGGACTCTGGGGCCAACGTCCTGACTTTC. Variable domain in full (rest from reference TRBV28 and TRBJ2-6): DVKVTQSSRYLVKRTGEKVFLECVQDMDHENMFWYRQDPGLGLRLIYFSYDVKMKEKGDIPEGYSVSREKKERFSLILESASTNQTSMYLCASRPTLAGGDSGANVLTFGAGSRLTVL.

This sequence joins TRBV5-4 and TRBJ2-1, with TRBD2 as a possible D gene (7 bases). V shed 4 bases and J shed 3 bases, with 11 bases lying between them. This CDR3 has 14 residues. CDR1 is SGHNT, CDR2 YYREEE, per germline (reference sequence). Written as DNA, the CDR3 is TGTGCCAGCAGCCGGGGAGGGGGCTACAATGAGCAGTTCTTC. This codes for CASSRGGGYNEQFF.

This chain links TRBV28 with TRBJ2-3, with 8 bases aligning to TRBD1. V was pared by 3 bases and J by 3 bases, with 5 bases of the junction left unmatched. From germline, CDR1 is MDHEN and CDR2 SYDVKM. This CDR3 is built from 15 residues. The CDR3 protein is CASSLDRDETDTQYF. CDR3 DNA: TGTGCCAGCAGTTTGGACAGGGATGAGACAGATACGCAGTATTTT.

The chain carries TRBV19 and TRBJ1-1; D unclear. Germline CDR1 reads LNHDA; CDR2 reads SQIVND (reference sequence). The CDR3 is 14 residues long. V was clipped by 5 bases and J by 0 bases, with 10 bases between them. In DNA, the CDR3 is TGTGCCAGTAGTCGGGGTACTATGAACACTGAAGCTTTCTTT. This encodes CASSRGTMNTEAFF.

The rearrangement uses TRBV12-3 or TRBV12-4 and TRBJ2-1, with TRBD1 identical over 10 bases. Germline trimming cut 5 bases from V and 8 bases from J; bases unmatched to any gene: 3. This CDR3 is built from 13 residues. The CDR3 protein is CASSPGQGYEQFF. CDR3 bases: TGTGCCAGCAGTCCGGGACAGGGGTATGAGCAGTTCTTC.

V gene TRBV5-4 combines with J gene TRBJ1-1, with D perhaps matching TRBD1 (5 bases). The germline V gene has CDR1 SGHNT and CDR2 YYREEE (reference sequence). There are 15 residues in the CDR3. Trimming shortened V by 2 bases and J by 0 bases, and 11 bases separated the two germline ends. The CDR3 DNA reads TGTGCCAGCAGCTTAGGACAAAACATGAACACTGAAGCTTTCTTT. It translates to CASSLGQNMNTEAFF.

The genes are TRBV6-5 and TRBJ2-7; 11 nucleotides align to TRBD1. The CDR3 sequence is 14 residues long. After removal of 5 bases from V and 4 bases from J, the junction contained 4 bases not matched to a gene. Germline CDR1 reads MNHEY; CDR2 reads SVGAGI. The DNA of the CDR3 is TGTGCCAGCAGTCGGACAGGGGGCCGGTACGAGCAGTACTTC. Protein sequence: CASSRTGGRYEQYF.

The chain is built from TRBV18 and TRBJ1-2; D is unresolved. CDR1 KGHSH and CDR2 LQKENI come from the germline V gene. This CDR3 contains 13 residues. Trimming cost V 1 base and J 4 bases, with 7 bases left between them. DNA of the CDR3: TGTGCCAGCTCACCACGCAGTGCCTATGGCTACACCTTC. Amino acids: CASSPRSAYGYTF.

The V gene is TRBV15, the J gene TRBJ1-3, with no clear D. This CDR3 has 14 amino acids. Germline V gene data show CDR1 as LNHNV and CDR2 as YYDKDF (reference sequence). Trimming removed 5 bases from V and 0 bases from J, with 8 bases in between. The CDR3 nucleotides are TGTGCCACCAGCCCCCACATCTCTGGAAACACCATATATTTT. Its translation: CATSPHISGNTIYF.

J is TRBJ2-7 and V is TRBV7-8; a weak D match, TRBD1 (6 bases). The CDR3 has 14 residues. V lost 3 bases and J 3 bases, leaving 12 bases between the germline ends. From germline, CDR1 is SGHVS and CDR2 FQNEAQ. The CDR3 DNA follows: TGTGCCAGCAGCTTCAGGGGAGAGAGCTACGAGCAGTACTTC. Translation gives CASSFRGESYEQYF.

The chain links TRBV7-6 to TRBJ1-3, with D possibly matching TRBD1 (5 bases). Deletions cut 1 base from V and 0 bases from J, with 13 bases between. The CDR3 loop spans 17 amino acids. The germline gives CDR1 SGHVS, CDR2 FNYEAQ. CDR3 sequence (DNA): TGTGCCAGCAGCTTAGGTCTACGGGGGATCTCTGGAAACACCATATATTTT. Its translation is CASSLGLRGISGNTIYF.

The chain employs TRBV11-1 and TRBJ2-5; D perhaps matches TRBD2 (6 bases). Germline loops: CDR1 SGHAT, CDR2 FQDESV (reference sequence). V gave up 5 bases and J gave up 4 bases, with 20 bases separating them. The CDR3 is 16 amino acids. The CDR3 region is CASSVTSQTRRETQYF. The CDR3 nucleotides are TGTGCCAGCAGCGTAACGTCCCAGACTAGGAGAGAGACCCAGTACTTC.

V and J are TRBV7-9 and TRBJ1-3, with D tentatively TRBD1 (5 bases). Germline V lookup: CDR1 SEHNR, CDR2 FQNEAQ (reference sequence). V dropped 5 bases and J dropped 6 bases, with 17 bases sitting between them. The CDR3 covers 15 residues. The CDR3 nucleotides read TGTGCCAGCAGCGCGAGAGTACCAGGGATAAACACCATATATTTT. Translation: CASSARVPGINTIYF. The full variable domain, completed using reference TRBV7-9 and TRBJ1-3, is DTGVSQNPRHKITKRGQNVTFRCDPISEHNRLYWYRQTLGQGPEFLTYFQNEAQLEKSRLLSDRFSAERPKGSFSTLEIQRTEQGDSAMYLCASSARVPGINTIYFGEGSWLTVV.

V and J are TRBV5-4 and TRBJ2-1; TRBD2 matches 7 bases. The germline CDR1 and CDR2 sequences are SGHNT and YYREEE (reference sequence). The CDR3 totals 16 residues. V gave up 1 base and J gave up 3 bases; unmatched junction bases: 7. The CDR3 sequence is CASSLLALADYNEQFF. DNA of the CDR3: TGTGCCAGCAGCTTGCTGGCCCTAGCGGACTACAATGAGCAGTTCTTC.

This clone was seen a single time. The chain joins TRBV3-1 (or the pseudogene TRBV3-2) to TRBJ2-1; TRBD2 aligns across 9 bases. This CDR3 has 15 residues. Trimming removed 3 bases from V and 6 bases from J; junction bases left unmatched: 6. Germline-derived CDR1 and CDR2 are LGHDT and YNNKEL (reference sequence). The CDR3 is CASSHSGRLSNEQFF. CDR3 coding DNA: TGTGCCAGCAGCCACAGCGGGAGGTTGTCCAATGAGCAGTTCTTC.

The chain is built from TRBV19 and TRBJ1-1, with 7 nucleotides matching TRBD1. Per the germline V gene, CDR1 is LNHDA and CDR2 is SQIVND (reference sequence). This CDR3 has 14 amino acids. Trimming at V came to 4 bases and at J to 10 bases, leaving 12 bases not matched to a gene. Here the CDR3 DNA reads TGTGCCAGTAGTAATTATGAGGGGGCGTCGGCAGCTTTCTTT. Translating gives CASSNYEGASAAFF.

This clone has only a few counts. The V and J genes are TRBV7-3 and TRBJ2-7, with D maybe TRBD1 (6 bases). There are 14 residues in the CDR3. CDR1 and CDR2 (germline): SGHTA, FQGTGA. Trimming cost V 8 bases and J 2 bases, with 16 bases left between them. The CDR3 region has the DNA TGTGCCAGCGGGGGCGGGTTACCTCCCTACGAGCAGTACTTC. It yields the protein CASGGGLPPYEQYF. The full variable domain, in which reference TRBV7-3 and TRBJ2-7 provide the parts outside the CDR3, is GAGVSQTPSNKVTEKGKYVELRCDPISGHTALYWYRQSLGQGPEFLIYFQGTGAADDSGLPNDRFFAVRPEGSVSTLKIQRTERGDSAVYLCASGGGLPPYEQYFGPGTRLTVT.

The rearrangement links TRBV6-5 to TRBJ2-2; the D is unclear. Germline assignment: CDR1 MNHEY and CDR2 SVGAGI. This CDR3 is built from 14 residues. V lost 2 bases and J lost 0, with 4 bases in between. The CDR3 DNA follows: TGTGCCAGCAGTTACATATCGAACACCGGGGAGCTGTTTTTT. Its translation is CASSYISNTGELFF.

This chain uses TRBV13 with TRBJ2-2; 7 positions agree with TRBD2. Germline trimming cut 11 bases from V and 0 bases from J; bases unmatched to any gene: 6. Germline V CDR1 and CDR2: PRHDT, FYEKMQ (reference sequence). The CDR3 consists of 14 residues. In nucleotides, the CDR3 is TGTGCCTCGAGGGGAGGGGCGAACACCGGGGAGCTGTTTTTT. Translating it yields CASRGGANTGELFF.

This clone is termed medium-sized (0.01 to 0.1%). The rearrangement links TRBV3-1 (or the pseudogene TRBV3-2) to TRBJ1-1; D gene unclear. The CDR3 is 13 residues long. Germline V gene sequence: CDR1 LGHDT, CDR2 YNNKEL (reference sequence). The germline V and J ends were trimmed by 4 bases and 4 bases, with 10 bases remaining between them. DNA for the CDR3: TGTGCCAGCAGCCCCGGTCCCGCCACTGAAGCTTTCTTT. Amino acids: CASSPGPATEAFF.

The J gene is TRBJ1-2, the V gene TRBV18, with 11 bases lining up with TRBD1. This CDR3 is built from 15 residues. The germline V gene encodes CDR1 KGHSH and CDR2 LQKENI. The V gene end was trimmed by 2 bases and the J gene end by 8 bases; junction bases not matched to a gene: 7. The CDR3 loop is CASSPSLGQGEGYTF. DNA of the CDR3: TGTGCCAGCTCACCATCTTTGGGACAGGGGGAAGGCTACACCTTC.

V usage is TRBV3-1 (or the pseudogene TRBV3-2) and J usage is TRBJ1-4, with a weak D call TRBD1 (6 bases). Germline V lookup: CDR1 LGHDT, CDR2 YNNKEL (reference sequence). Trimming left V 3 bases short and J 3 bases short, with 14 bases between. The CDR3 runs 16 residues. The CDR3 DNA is TGTGCCAGCAGCCATACAGGGATCATCCCTAATGAAAAACTGTTTTTT. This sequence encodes CASSHTGIIPNEKLFF.

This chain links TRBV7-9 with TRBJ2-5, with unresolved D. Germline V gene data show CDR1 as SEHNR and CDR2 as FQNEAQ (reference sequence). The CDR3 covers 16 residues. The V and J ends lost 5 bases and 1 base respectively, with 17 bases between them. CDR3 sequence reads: CASSQTTAGSQETQYF. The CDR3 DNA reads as TGTGCCAGCAGCCAGACGACGGCAGGCTCCCAAGAGACCCAGTACTTC.

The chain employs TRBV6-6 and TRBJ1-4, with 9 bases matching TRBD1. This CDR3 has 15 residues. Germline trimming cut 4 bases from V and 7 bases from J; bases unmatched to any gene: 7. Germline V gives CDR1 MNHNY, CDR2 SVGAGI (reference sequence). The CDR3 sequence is CASSSHGTGSEKLFF. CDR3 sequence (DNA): TGTGCCAGCAGTTCCCACGGGACAGGGAGTGAAAAACTGTTTTTT.

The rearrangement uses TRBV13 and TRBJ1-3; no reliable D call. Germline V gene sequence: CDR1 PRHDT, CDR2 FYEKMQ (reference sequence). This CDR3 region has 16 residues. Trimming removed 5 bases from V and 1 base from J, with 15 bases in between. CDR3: CASSPPSSVSGNTIYF. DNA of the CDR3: TGTGCCAGCAGCCCACCGTCCAGTGTGTCTGGAAACACCATATATTTT.

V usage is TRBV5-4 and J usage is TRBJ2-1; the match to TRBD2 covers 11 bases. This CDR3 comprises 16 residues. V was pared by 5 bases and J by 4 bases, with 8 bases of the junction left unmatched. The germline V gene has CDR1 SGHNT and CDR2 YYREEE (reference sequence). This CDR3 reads CASRYYASGGYNEQFF. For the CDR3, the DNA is TGTGCCAGCAGATATTATGCTAGCGGGGGGTACAATGAGCAGTTCTTC.

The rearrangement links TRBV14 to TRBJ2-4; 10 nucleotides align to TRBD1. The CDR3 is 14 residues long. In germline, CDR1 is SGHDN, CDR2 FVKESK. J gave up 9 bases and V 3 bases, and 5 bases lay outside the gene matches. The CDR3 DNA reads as TGTGCCAGCAGCCAGACAGGGGGCGTCAGCATTCAGTACTTC. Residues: CASSQTGGVSIQYF.